The subject of this entry is one T cell receptor beta chain. Its antigen is as yet unknown. Other DNA sequences in this specimen translate into the identical CDR3. The sequenced template was cDNA made from the entire isolated RNA. The repertoire was sequenced with immunoSEQ multiplex PCR; TCRdb's copy has only in-frame clones and lacks some. The sample consists of a few hundred thousand clones, less than 15% of them appearing once. This sample is part of a study of beta chain features in type 1 diabetes. The V end was cut by 5 bases, the J end by 4 bases, with 8 bases between. Germline CDR1 and CDR2: LNHDA and SQIVND (reference sequence). The CDR3 sequence is 12 residues long. Regarding the study as a whole: Researchers report that Type 1 diabetes patients had moderately but significantly shorter TCRB CDR3s across all four CD4+ subsets. The cDNA sequencing approach could over-represent high-TCR-expressing cells. More deletions and fewer insertions at VDJ junctions were found in patients with type 1 diabetes. Relative to healthy donors, patients appeared to have naive, central memory and Treg TCRB repertoires that were more similar.

The sample taken for sequencing was central memory CD4+ T cells from blood. The chain carries TRBV19 and TRBJ2-5, with unresolved D. The source is a young man in good health. The CDR3 loop is CASSETGETQYF. CDR3 bases: TGTGCCAGTAGTGAAACGGGAGAGACCCAGTACTTC.